The rows below give T cell receptor beta chains drawn from one sample of a study of graft-versus-host responses after intestinal transplantation. No antigen is known for these receptors. Sequenced by immunoSEQ multiplex PCR; TCRdb stores in-frame clones only, minus some. The sample lists around 100,000 clones; more than 85% were seen once. The sequences come from unstimulated CD8+ T cells sorted from spleen or lymph node cells, collected before intestinal transplant. These receptors came from a human donor who received an intestinal transplant. Both conserved end residues are part of each CDR3. The D gene is left open where the match is weak. Size values are once, few and many counts, or a class for expanded clones, and some rows have none.

NA	NA	TRBV7-9	TRBJ1-5	TGTGCCAGCAGCTTAGCGGTAGGGGAGCAGCCCCAGCATTTT	CASSLAVGEQPQHF
TRBD2	NA	TRBV20-1	TRBJ2-7	TGCAGTGCGGCGGGGGTATACGAGCAGTACTTC	CSAAGVYEQYF
TRBD2	NA	TRBV27	TRBJ2-7	TGTGCCAGCAGTCCGTTACCAGGACTAGCGGCTACCTACGAGCAGTACTTC	CASSPLPGLAATYEQYF
TRBD1	NA	TRBV5-6	TRBJ2-7	TGTGCCAGCAGCTTCGGACAGGGGGCAGGCGAGCAGTACTTC	CASSFGQGAGEQYF
NA	NA	TRBV18	TRBJ2-5	TGTGCCAGCTCAAACCTTACCTTTCAAGAGACCCAGTACTTC	CASSNLTFQETQYF
NA	NA	TRBV11-2	TRBJ1-1	TGTGCCAGCAGCTTAGAGACAGGAATGGGACAGAACACTGAAGCTTTCTTT	CASSLETGMGQNTEAFF
NA	NA	TRBV11-2	TRBJ2-7	TGTGCCAGCAGCTCCTTGTACGAGCAGTACTTC	CASSSLYEQYF
TRBD1	once	TRBV10-2	TRBJ2-7	TGCGCCAGCAGTGACGGGACAGGCCCTTTGACCGACTACGAGCAGTACTTC	CASSDGTGPLTDYEQYF
NA	NA	TRBV19	TRBJ2-5	TGTGCCAGTAAGGCGGGGCTGGGACAAGAGACCCAGTACTTC	CASKAGLGQETQYF
NA	NA	TRBV5-1	TRBJ1-1	TGCGCCAGCAGATTAGGGGGGACTGAAGCTTTCTTT	CASRLGGTEAFF
NA	NA	TRBV5-1	TRBJ2-2	TGCGCCAGCAGCTGGGCCGGGGAGCTGTTTTTT	CASSWAGELFF
TRBD2	NA	TRBV5-6	TRBJ2-3	TGTGCCAGCAGCTTGACTAGCGGGGGACCCACAGATACGCAGTATTTT	CASSLTSGGPTDTQYF
NA	NA	TRBV13	TRBJ2-5	TGTGCCAGCAGCTTAGGTACGGAAGAGACCCAGTACTTC	CASSLGTEETQYF
NA	NA	TRBV7-9	TRBJ1-1	TGTGCCAGCAGCTTAGCATTTAAGCAAACTGAAGCTTTCTTT	CASSLAFKQTEAFF
NA	NA	TRBV9	TRBJ2-7	TGTGCCAGCAGCGTAGATGGGACACCTTACGAGCAGTACTTC	CASSVDGTPYEQYF
TRBD1	NA	TRBV2	TRBJ2-7	TGTGCCAGCACCGGACAGGGGGGGCTCGGCGAGCAGTACTTC	CASTGQGGLGEQYF
NA	NA	TRBV5-4	TRBJ1-3	TGTGCCAGCAGCCAGGACGAGGGTCCCTCAGACACCATATATTTT	CASSQDEGPSDTIYF
NA	once	TRBV7-4	TRBJ1-5	TGTGCCAGCAGCTTTTTACAGAATCAGCCCCAGCATTTT	CASSFLQNQPQHF
TRBD1	NA	TRBV25-1	TRBJ1-6	TGTGCCAGCAGTACGACAGGGGCCTTCAGCTCCTATAATTCACCCCTCCACTTT	CASSTTGAFSSYNSPLHF
TRBD1	once	TRBV6-5	TRBJ1-1	TGTGCCAGCAGTCCCAGGGGGCGTAGTTTTATCGGAGCTTTCTTT	CASSPRGRSFIGAFF
NA	NA	TRBV4-1	TRBJ1-1	TGCGCCAGCAGCCAAGATTCTAGTGGCAGGAAAGGAGCTTTCTTT	CASSQDSSGRKGAFF
NA	few	TRBV7-9	TRBJ1-3	TGTGCCAGCAGCCTGAGTGACGCCGGGACACCTGGAAACACCATATATTTT	CASSLSDAGTPGNTIYF
NA	NA	TRBV4-1	TRBJ1-3	TGCGCCAGCAGCCAAACACCTGGTGGAAACACCATATATTTT	CASSQTPGGNTIYF
NA	NA	TRBV27	TRBJ2-7	TGTGCCAGCAGTTTAGTCGGGGCAGTCCACGAGCAGTACTTC	CASSLVGAVHEQYF
TRBD1	NA	TRBV29-1	TRBJ1-5	TGCAGCGTTGGCTTAGGACAGGGAGATCAGCCCCAGCATTTT	CSVGLGQGDQPQHF
TRBD1	NA	TRBV6-5	TRBJ2-3	TGTGCCAGCAGCCATACAGGGGGTGCAGATACGCAGTATTTT	CASSHTGGADTQYF
NA	once	TRBV6-1	TRBJ1-5	TGTGCCAGCAGTGAGGTGGGACCAGTGTATAGCAATCAGCCCCAGCATTTT	CASSEVGPVYSNQPQHF
TRBD1	NA	TRBV6-5	TRBJ2-1	TGTGCCAGCAGTGGGACAGGGGGCAATGAGCAGTTCTTC	CASSGTGGNEQFF
NA	NA	TRBV30	TRBJ1-6	TGTGCCTGGAGTGTACTTGGCGGAAATTCACCCCTCCACTTT	CAWSVLGGNSPLHF
TRBD1	NA	TRBV27	TRBJ2-3	TGTGCCAGCAGTTTATCGGTCACAGGGGTATTTAGCTGGGGCACAGATACGCAGTATTTT	CASSLSVTGVFSWGTDTQYF
NA	NA	TRBV9	TRBJ2-1	TGTGCCAGCAGCCCCCAGGGAGCGGGTGACAATGAGCAGTTCTTC	CASSPQGAGDNEQFF
TRBD2	NA	TRBV4-1	TRBJ2-5	TGCGCCAGCAGCCAACACGGAGCGGGGTCCCAAGAGACCCAGTACTTC	CASSQHGAGSQETQYF
TRBD2	NA	TRBV29-1	TRBJ2-7	TGCAGCGTTGCGGAAAGCGGGGGCCCCTACGAGCAGTACTTC	CSVAESGGPYEQYF
NA	NA	TRBV9	TRBJ2-1	TGTGCCAGCAGCGTATATGGGGGGGCGGGAAATGAGCAGTTCTTC	CASSVYGGAGNEQFF
TRBD2	NA	TRBV19	TRBJ2-1	TGTGCCAGTAGTATAGGACTAGCGGGGGGGCCTCGCGATGAGCAGTTCTTC	CASSIGLAGGPRDEQFF
NA	NA	TRBV7-5	TRBJ2-1	TGTGTCAGAAGCTTAGTCCCGCCCGGGACATTTGACAATGAGCAGTTCTTC	CVRSLVPPGTFDNEQFF
NA	NA	TRBV7-8	TRBJ2-2	TGTGCCAGCAGCTTATCGTTAGGACAGCTCCAAGACACCGGGGAGCTGTTTTTT	CASSLSLGQLQDTGELFF
TRBD1	NA	TRBV7-9	TRBJ2-7	TGTGCCAGCAGCTCCCGGGACAGGGACGCCGAGCAGTACTTC	CASSSRDRDAEQYF
TRBD1	NA	TRBV5-5	TRBJ2-2	TGTGCCAGCAGCCTATCCCCGGGACAGGGCACCGGGGAGCTGTTTTTT	CASSLSPGQGTGELFF
TRBD1	NA	TRBV2	TRBJ1-6	TGTGCCAGCAGGCAGACACAGGGGGAGAATTCACCCCTCCACTTT	CASRQTQGENSPLHF
NA	NA	TRBV11-2	TRBJ1-1	TGTGCCAGCAGCCTCGGTGAGGATCGGGGTGAAGCTTTCTTT	CASSLGEDRGEAFF
TRBD1	NA	TRBV10-1	TRBJ1-2	TGCGCCAGCAGCCCCCGACAGGGGAACGCCTATGGCTACACCTTC	CASSPRQGNAYGYTF
TRBD1	NA	TRBV9	TRBJ1-6	TGTGCCAGCAGCCTCAGACAGGGGGTGGGGATAGGATCACCCCTCCACTTT	CASSLRQGVGIGSPLHF
TRBD2	NA	TRBV27	TRBJ2-3	TGTGCCAGCAGTCCTTCCGGGACTAGCGGAGATACGCAGTATTTT	CASSPSGTSGDTQYF